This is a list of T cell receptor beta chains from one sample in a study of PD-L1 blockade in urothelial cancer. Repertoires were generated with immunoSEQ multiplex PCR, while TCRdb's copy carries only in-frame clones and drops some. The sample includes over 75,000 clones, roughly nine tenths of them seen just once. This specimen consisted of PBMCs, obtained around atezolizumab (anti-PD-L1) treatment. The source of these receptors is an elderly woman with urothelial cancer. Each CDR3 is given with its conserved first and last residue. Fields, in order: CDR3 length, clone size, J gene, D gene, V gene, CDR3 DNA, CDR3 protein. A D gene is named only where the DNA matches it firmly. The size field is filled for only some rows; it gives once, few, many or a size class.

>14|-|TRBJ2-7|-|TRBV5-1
TGCGCCAGCAGCTTGGACAGTAGCTCCTACGAGCAGTACTTC
CASSLDSSSYEQYF
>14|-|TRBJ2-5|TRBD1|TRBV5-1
TGCGCCAGCAGCAAACAGGGGGATGGCGAGACCCAGTACTTC
CASSKQGDGETQYF
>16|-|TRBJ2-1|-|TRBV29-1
TGCAGCGTTGAAGATCCGGGACTGTCCCTCTCCAATGAGCAGTTCTTC
CSVEDPGLSLSNEQFF
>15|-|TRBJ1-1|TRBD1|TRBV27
TGTGCCAGCAGTCCCAGGACAGGGTATGGCACTGAAGCTTTCTTT
CASSPRTGYGTEAFF
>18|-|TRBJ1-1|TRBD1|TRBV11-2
TGTGCCAGCAGCTTAACGGAGACAGGGCCCCTTATGAACACTGAAGCTTTCTTT
CASSLTETGPLMNTEAFF
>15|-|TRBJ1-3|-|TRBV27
TGTGCCAGCAGCCCAACAGGGATCTCTGGAAACACCATATATTTT
CASSPTGISGNTIYF
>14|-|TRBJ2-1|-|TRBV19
TGTGCCAGTAGTATCCCTCCCCCGAGCAATGAGCAGTTCTTC
CASSIPPPSNEQFF
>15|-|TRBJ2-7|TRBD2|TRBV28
TGTGCCAGCAACTCAAGGGGACTAGCGGTCTACGAGCAGTACTTC
CASNSRGLAVYEQYF
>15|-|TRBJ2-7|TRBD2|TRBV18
TGTGCCAGCTCACCGACTAGCGGGAACCCTCGGGAGCAGTACTTC
CASSPTSGNPREQYF
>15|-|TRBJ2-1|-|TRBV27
TGTGCCAGCAGTTCGACTAGTCCAGACAGGGTTGAGCAGTTCTTC
CASSSTSPDRVEQFF
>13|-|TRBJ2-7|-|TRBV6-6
TGTGCCAGCAGTCCGGGGGGCCCGGGACAGGAGTACTTC
CASSPGGPGQEYF
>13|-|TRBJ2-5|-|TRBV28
TGTGCCAGCAGTTTGACTAGTGCGGAGACCCAGTACTTC
CASSLTSAETQYF
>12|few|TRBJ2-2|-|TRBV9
TGTGCCAGCAGCCGGGTAGCCGGGGAGCTGTTTTTT
CASSRVAGELFF
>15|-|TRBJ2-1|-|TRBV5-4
TGTGCCAGCAGCTTGGGGCTTGTTGGCGGAAATGAGCAGTTCTTC
CASSLGLVGGNEQFF
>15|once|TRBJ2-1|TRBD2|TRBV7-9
TGTGCCAGCAGCCCGGCCGACCGGACTAGGAATGAGCAGTTCTTC
CASSPADRTRNEQFF
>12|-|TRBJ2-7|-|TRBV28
TGTGCCAGCAGGGGGACACTCCACGAGCAGTACTTC
CASRGTLHEQYF
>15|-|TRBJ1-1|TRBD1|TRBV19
TGTGCCAGTAGTATTTCGGGACAGGGCAACACTGAAGCTTTCTTT
CASSISGQGNTEAFF
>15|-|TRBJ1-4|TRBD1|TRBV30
TGTGCCTGGGGGACAGGAAATCAGGCTAATGAAAAACTGTTTTTT
CAWGTGNQANEKLFF
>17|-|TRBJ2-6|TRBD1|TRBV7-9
TGTGCCAGCAGCCCAGGGACAGGGCTCTCTGGGGCCAACGTCCTGACTTTC
CASSPGTGLSGANVLTF
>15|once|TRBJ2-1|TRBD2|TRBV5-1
TGCGCCAGCAGCCGGTTGAGGGAGGGCCCCAATGAGCAGTTCTTC
CASSRLREGPNEQFF
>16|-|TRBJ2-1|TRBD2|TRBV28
TGTGCCAGCAGTCTACCGGGACTAGCGGGATCGAATGAGCAGTTCTTC
CASSLPGLAGSNEQFF
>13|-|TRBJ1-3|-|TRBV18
TGTGCCAGCTCACCCTCCTCTGGAAACACCATATATTTT
CASSPSSGNTIYF
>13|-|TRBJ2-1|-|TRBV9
TGTGCCAGCAGCTCCATACAGGGAAGGGGGCAGTTCTTC
CASSSIQGRGQFF
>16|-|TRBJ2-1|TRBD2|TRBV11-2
TGTGCCAGCAGCTTCTTGACTAGCGGGAGCCAAGGGGAGCAGTTCTTC
CASSFLTSGSQGEQFF
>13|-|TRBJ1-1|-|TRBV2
TGTGCCAGCGCCGGACAGATGAACACTGAAGCTTTCTTT
CASAGQMNTEAFF
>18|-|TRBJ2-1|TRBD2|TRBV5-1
TGCGCCAGCAGCTTGGGGAGACTAGCGGGAGTCGACTACAATGAGCAGTTCTTC
CASSLGRLAGVDYNEQFF
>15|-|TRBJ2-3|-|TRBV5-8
TGTGCCAGCAGCTTGTTTCAGGGCCGCACAGATACGCAGTATTTT
CASSLFQGRTDTQYF
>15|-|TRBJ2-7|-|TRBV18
TGTGCCAGCTCCCCAGGGGGGTGGAACAACTACGAGCAGTACTTC
CASSPGGWNNYEQYF
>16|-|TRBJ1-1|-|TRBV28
TGTGCCAGCAGGCGGAACAGGGTACAATCGAACACTGAAGCTTTCTTT
CASRRNRVQSNTEAFF
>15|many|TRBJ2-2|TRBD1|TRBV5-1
TGCGCCAGCAGCTTGGGACAGGGTTTCACCGGGGAGCTGTTTTTT
CASSLGQGFTGELFF
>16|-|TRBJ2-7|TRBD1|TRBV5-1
TGCGCCAGCAGCTGGGGACAGGGCAAGGGGACCGACGAGCAGTACTTC
CASSWGQGKGTDEQYF
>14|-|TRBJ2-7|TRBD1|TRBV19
TGTGCCAGTAGTCCTCCGGGACAGAGCTACGAGCAGTACTTC
CASSPPGQSYEQYF
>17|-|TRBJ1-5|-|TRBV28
TGTGCCAGCAGTCCGATTAAAGGGGGGGTGAGCAATCAGCCCCAGCATTTT
CASSPIKGGVSNQPQHF
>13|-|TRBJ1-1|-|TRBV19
TGTGCCAGTGCGGAGGCCGGTTGGACTGAAGCTTTCTTT
CASAEAGWTEAFF
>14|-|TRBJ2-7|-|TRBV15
TGTGCCACCAGCAGAGATCCAGGGAACTACGAGCAGTACTTC
CATSRDPGNYEQYF
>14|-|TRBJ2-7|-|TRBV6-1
TGTGCCAGCACCGATGGACACTACTCCTACGAGCAGTACTTC
CASTDGHYSYEQYF
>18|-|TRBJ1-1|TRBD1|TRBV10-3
TGTGCCATCAGTGAGTACAACAGGGGTTTACCTCGGAACACTGAAGCTTTCTTT
CAISEYNRGLPRNTEAFF
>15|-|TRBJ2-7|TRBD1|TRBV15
TGTGCCACCAGCAGCGGGGGCGTGGGGACAGGGGAGCAGTACTTC
CATSSGGVGTGEQYF
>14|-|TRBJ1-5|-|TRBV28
TGTGCCAGCAGTCGGACACTTAGCAATCAGCCCCAGCATTTT
CASSRTLSNQPQHF
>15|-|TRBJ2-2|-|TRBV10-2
TGCGCCAGCAGGGTGGGGCATTCGGGCACCGGGGAGCTGTTTTTT
CASRVGHSGTGELFF
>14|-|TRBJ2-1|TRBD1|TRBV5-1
TGCGCCAGCAGCCCTCAGGGGGCAGCTGATGAGCAGTTCTTC
CASSPQGAADEQFF
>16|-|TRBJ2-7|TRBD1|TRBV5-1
TGCGCCAGCAGCTTGGTCTCGTCGGACAGGGCCCGAGAGCAGTACTTC
CASSLVSSDRAREQYF
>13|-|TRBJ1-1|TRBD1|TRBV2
TGTGCCAGCAGGGCGACAGGGGCCACTGAAGCTTTCTTT
CASRATGATEAFF
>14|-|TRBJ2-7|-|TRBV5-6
TGTGCCAGCAGCTCTAGCGGACAGGGCGACGAGCAGTACTTC
CASSSSGQGDEQYF